These T cell receptor beta chains were read from a single sample in a study of blood T cell repertoires in COVID-19. Sequencing was performed with immunoSEQ multiplex PCR; in TCRdb, only in-frame clones are kept and a portion is missing. This table has approximately 240,000 clones, 70% to 85% appearing once. Sequencing input: peripheral blood. The origin of the receptors is a woman between 40 and 50 years old who had recovered from COVID-19. Both conserved end residues are part of each CDR3. Fields, in order: clone size, V gene, J gene, D gene, CDR3 DNA, CDR3 protein. A D gene is named only where the DNA matches it firmly. Only some rows state a clone size, as once, few, many or a class for expanded clones.

size: .
V: TRBV7-9
J: TRBJ2-1
D: .
DNA: TGTGCCAGCAGCTTATGGGGTGGTGGGGGCACTGACAATGAGCAGTTCTTC
CDR3: CASSLWGGGGTDNEQFF

size: .
V: TRBV19
J: TRBJ2-2
D: TRBD1
DNA: TGTGCCAGTAGTATAGATCCTCTATTAATGGACAGGGGTCCCGGGGAGCTGTTTTTT
CDR3: CASSIDPLLMDRGPGELFF

size: .
V: TRBV6-5
J: TRBJ1-2
D: .
DNA: TGTGCCAGCAGTTACGGCGGGGGGCAAGGCGGTGGCTACACCTTC
CDR3: CASSYGGGQGGGYTF

size: .
V: TRBV5-1
J: TRBJ1-1
D: TRBD1
DNA: TGCGCCAGCAGCCATATCAGGGACAGGGAATCTGACTCTGAAGCTTTCTTT
CDR3: CASSHIRDRESDSEAFF

size: .
V: TRBV7-3
J: TRBJ2-5
D: TRBD2
DNA: TGTGCCAGCAGCTTGTACCAGAGCGGGGAGGGAGAGACCCAGTACTTC
CDR3: CASSLYQSGEGETQYF

size: .
V: TRBV7-2
J: TRBJ1-3
D: .
DNA: TGTGCCAGCAGCTTTTATTTTGGCCAGGCTGGAAGCACCATATATTTT
CDR3: CASSFYFGQAGSTIYF

size: .
V: TRBV5-1
J: TRBJ2-3
D: TRBD2
DNA: TGCGCCAGCATCCGAGGGACTAGCGGGGGGGCCGCAGATACGCAGTATTTT
CDR3: CASIRGTSGGAADTQYF

size: .
V: TRBV4-3
J: TRBJ2-7
D: TRBD2
DNA: TGCGCCAGCAGCCAAGATCCCGCTTCGGGACTAGTTAGATACGAGCAGTACTTC
CDR3: CASSQDPASGLVRYEQYF

size: .
V: TRBV30
J: TRBJ1-3
D: .
DNA: TGTGCCTGGAGTCGCTCAGCTGGAAACACCATATATTTT
CDR3: CAWSRSAGNTIYF

size: .
V: TRBV6-5
J: TRBJ1-3
D: .
DNA: TGTGCCAGCAGTTACGACGGGGGCTCTGGAAACACCATATATTTT
CDR3: CASSYDGGSGNTIYF

size: .
V: TRBV27
J: TRBJ2-2
D: TRBD2
DNA: TGTGCCAGCAGTTCCTTACTAGCGGGGGGCGGGGAGCTGTTTTTT
CDR3: CASSSLLAGGGELFF

size: .
V: TRBV2
J: TRBJ1-1
D: .
DNA: TGTGCCAGCAGTGAAGCGCTTGCGGTGGGCGGGGGAGTTGAAGCTTTCTTT
CDR3: CASSEALAVGGGVEAFF

size: .
V: TRBV5-4
J: TRBJ2-7
D: .
DNA: TGTGCCAGCAGCACGGACAGCCCCCACGAGCAGTACTTC
CDR3: CASSTDSPHEQYF

size: .
V: TRBV7-2
J: TRBJ1-1
D: .
DNA: TGTGCCAGCAGCAGATCGAGGGACACTGAAGCTTTCTTT
CDR3: CASSRSRDTEAFF

size: .
V: TRBV5-6
J: TRBJ1-2
D: .
DNA: TGTGCCAGCACCCGGCCGGGTAGGAACTATGGCTACACCTTC
CDR3: CASTRPGRNYGYTF

size: .
V: TRBV9
J: TRBJ1-1
D: .
DNA: TGTGCCAGCAGCCCTTCGGACAGGAACACTGAAGCTTTCTTT
CDR3: CASSPSDRNTEAFF

size: .
V: TRBV3-1/TRBV3-2
J: TRBJ1-2
D: TRBD1
DNA: TGTGCCAGCAGCCTAGGACAGGGTATAAATGGCTACACCTTC
CDR3: CASSLGQGINGYTF

size: .
V: TRBV29-1
J: TRBJ1-2
D: .
DNA: TGCAGCGTTGTCCCCCCGGGACAAGGGGGCTACACCTTC
CDR3: CSVVPPGQGGYTF

size: .
V: TRBV7-2
J: TRBJ1-2
D: .
DNA: TGTGCCAGCAGCTTAGGCAGGGGCGTCCAGGATGGCTACACCTTC
CDR3: CASSLGRGVQDGYTF

size: .
V: TRBV28
J: TRBJ2-7
D: TRBD2
DNA: TGTGCCAGCAGCACAGAGGGACTAGCGGCAACAAACTACGAGCAGTACTTC
CDR3: CASSTEGLAATNYEQYF

size: .
V: TRBV30
J: TRBJ2-5
D: TRBD1
DNA: TGTGCCTGGCAACAGGGGGCGCATCTAGGGGCCCAGTACTTC
CDR3: CAWQQGAHLGAQYF

size: .
V: TRBV19
J: TRBJ1-2
D: .
DNA: TGTGCCAGTAGTATAATGGCGGGCTATGGCTACACCTTC
CDR3: CASSIMAGYGYTF

size: .
V: TRBV11-1
J: TRBJ2-7
D: TRBD1
DNA: TGTGCCAGCAGCTTAGCCCCCGGACAGGTCGAGCAGTACTTC
CDR3: CASSLAPGQVEQYF

size: .
V: TRBV2
J: TRBJ2-7
D: .
DNA: TGTGCCAGCAGTGCCGGGTCTCTCTACGAGCAGTACTTC
CDR3: CASSAGSLYEQYF

size: .
V: TRBV5-1
J: TRBJ1-5
D: .
DNA: TGCGCCAGCAGCTTTGGCAAACCCAATCAGCCCCAGCATTTT
CDR3: CASSFGKPNQPQHF

size: many
V: TRBV20-1
J: TRBJ1-5
D: TRBD1
DNA: TGCAGTGCTAGTACGACAGGGGTATATAGCAATCAGCCCCAGCATTTT
CDR3: CSASTTGVYSNQPQHF

size: .
V: TRBV23-1
J: TRBJ1-1
D: .
DNA: TGCGCCAGCAGTCATCTGAGATCTAGGCGGGGCGGGGATGTTATGAACACTGAAGCTTTCTTT
CDR3: CASSHLRSRRGGDVMNTEAFF

size: .
V: TRBV24-1
J: TRBJ2-3
D: TRBD2
DNA: TGTGCCACCAGTGATTTGCGTGGCGGGGGGATGCCAGATACGCAGTATTTT
CDR3: CATSDLRGGGMPDTQYF

size: .
V: TRBV12-3/TRBV12-4
J: TRBJ1-1
D: .
DNA: TGTGCCAGCAGTTTAGTAGAGGGCACTGAAGCTTTCTTT
CDR3: CASSLVEGTEAFF

size: .
V: TRBV2
J: TRBJ1-5
D: .
DNA: TGTGCCAGCAGTTATGAGTCAGGCCGAAACAATCAGCCCCAGCATTTT
CDR3: CASSYESGRNNQPQHF

size: many
V: TRBV2
J: TRBJ2-2
D: TRBD1
DNA: TGTGCCAGCAGCACGGGACAGGGGAGTCACGGGGAGCTGTTTTTT
CDR3: CASSTGQGSHGELFF

size: once
V: TRBV5-6
J: TRBJ1-1
D: .
DNA: TGTGCCAGCAGCTTGTCCTACACTGAAGCTTTCTTT
CDR3: CASSLSYTEAFF

size: .
V: TRBV5-1
J: TRBJ1-2
D: .
DNA: TGCGCCAGCAGCTTGGGCCAGATTCAGGGTGGCTACACCTTC
CDR3: CASSLGQIQGGYTF